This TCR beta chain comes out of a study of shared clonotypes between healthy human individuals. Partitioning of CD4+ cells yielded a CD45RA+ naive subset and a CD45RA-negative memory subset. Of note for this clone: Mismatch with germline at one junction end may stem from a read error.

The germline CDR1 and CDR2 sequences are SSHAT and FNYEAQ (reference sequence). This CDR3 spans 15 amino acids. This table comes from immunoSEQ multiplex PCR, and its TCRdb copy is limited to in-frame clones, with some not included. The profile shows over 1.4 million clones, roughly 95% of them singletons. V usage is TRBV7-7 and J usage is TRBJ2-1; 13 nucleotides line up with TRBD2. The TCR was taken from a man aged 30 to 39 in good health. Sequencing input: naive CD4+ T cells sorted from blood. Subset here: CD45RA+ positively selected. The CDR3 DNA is TGTGCTAGCAGCTTAGATAGGACTAGCGGGAGTGAGCAGTTCTTC. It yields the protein CASSLDRTSGSEQFF.